The entry that follows covers one T cell receptor beta chain sequence. Antigen specificity is unknown. The source of the sample is a study of T cell responses to AZD1222 COVID-19 vaccine. Assay used: immunoSEQ multiplex PCR; TCRdb lists only in-frame clones, some missing. The repertoire holds about 98,000 clones, with 86% as singletons. The study, taken as a whole, reports: Baseline seropositivity occurred in only six AZD1222 recipients. Donors, mostly white British, included more females; clonal diversity was possibly underestimated.

V was cut by 6 bases and J by 6 bases, with 14 bases left in between. CDR3 length equals 14 residues. Germline V gene sequence: CDR1 MNHEY, CDR2 SVGAGI. The sequence came from an adult in good health. The sequenced sample was peripheral blood, obtained on day 0 of AZD1222 vaccination. The V call is TRBV6-5, the J call TRBJ2-2, with a tentative D call TRBD1 (6 bases). DNA for the CDR3: TGTGCCAGCAGAATCCAACAGGGTGCCGGGGAGCTGTTTTTT. This codes for CASRIQQGAGELFF.